These 23 T cell receptor beta chains originate from one sample sequenced in a study of early T cells in non-severe SARS-CoV-2 infection. TCRdb called the 5' RACE reads again in MiXCR, with one record for every CDR3 protein. The sample holds about 80,000 distinct CDR3 sequences, 10% to 15% seen once. The sample consisted of whole blood. The source of these receptors is an adult who was a healthcare worker with PCR-confirmed SARS-CoV-2 infection or an uninfected control (not recorded which).

The chain recombines TRBV6-1 with TRBJ1-1; TRBD1 is a possible D gene (5 bases). The CDR3 length is 12 residues. Per germline, CDR1 MNHNS and CDR2 SASEGT. Trimming took off 11 bases at V and 3 bases at J, with 13 bases between the two ends. In nucleotides, the CDR3 is TGTGCCGCGGGGGTCGGGTACACTGAAGCTTTCTTT. Its translation: CAAGVGYTEAFF.

This clonotype was seen at least ten times. V usage is TRBV20-1 and J usage is TRBJ2-3; TRBD2 aligns across 11 bases. V gave up 5 bases and J gave up 5 bases; unmatched junction bases: 9. Germline CDR1 DFQATT, CDR2 SNEGSKA (reference sequence). The CDR3 has 15 amino acids. This CDR3 is CSAAPTSGRIDTQYF. The CDR3 nucleotides read TGCAGTGCTGCCCCTACTAGCGGGAGAATAGATACGCAGTATTTT.

The chain couples TRBV12-3 or TRBV12-4 to TRBJ1-1; perhaps TRBD1 as D (6 bases). The V gene lost 7 bases and the J gene lost 4 bases, with 19 bases spanning the gap. The CDR3 length is 15 residues. The CDR3 DNA is TGTGCCAGCATCCCCCTGACAGGTTCTCGCACTGAAGCTTTCTTT. Translating gives CASIPLTGSRTEAFF.

The chain links TRBV20-1 to TRBJ2-3; TRBD2 matches at 13 bases. Germline CDR1 DFQATT, CDR2 SNEGSKA (reference sequence). This CDR3 is 16 amino acids long. With V trimmed by 3 bases and J by 1 base, 4 bases remained unmatched. The DNA of the CDR3 is TGCAGTGCTAGGGGTACTAGCGGGAGGGGCACAGATACGCAGTATTTT. Translating it yields CSARGTSGRGTDTQYF.

The chain couples TRBV28 to TRBJ1-4; the D gene is possibly TRBD1 (5 bases). The germline CDR1 and CDR2 sequences are MDHEN and SYDVKM. The CDR3 has 15 residues. The ends were cut back, 5 bases at V and 8 bases at J, with 18 bases in the middle. The CDR3 DNA reads TGTGCCAGCAGTCTTAGGGGAGGGGCTCGAGAAAAACTGTTTTTT. It encodes CASSLRGGAREKLFF.

This clonotype was found many times. CDR3 nucleotide sequence: TGTGCCAGCACCTTGGGGGAAAGCGAGCAGTACTTC. It yields the protein CASTLGESEQYF. The V gene is TRBV12-3 or TRBV12-4, the J gene TRBJ2-7; D possibly matches TRBD1 or TRBD2 (5 bases each). This CDR3 region has 12 residues. Trimming removed 7 bases from V and 6 bases from J, with 13 bases in between.

This clonotype was observed a few times. The chain carries TRBV20-1 and TRBJ1-1; possible D gene TRBD1, 6 bases. The CDR3 loop spans 13 amino acids. Germline V gene sequence: CDR1 DFQATT, CDR2 SNEGSKA (reference sequence). Trimming cost V 8 bases and J 4 bases, with 17 bases left between them. This chain's CDR3 is CSSYREISTEAFF. In DNA form, the CDR3 reads TGCAGTTCGTACAGGGAGATCAGCACTGAAGCTTTCTTT.

This clonotype came up many times. The chain has TRBV4-2 and TRBJ2-7; 7 nucleotides align to TRBD1. With V trimmed by 4 bases and J by 5 bases, 8 bases remained unmatched. In germline, CDR1 is LGHNA, CDR2 YNFKEQ. CDR3 length: 14 amino acids. The CDR3 region is CASSPRTGSDEQYF. The CDR3 coding sequence is TGTGCCAGCAGCCCACGGACAGGTAGCGACGAGCAGTACTTC.

In this sample, this clonotype turned up many times. The chain uses TRBV27 and TRBJ2-6; no reliable D call. The CDR3 is made up of 17 amino acids. The V gene's germline CDR1 is MNHEY and CDR2 SMNVEV (reference sequence). V was shortened by 6 bases and J by 0 bases, with 15 bases between the two germline ends. In DNA form, the CDR3 reads TGTGCCAGCAGCATGGACGGAATAATCTCTGGGGCCAACGTCCTGACTTTC. Protein product: CASSMDGIISGANVLTF.

Many counts were recorded for this clonotype. This sequence joins TRBV18 and TRBJ1-6; possible D gene TRBD1, 5 bases. V was shortened by 2 bases and J by 7 bases, with 9 bases between the two germline ends. Per germline, CDR1 KGHSH and CDR2 LQKENI. CDR3 length: 14 amino acids. CDR3 residues: CASSPETANSPLHF. CDR3 coding DNA: TGTGCCAGCTCACCAGAGACAGCAAATTCACCCCTCCACTTT.

This clonotype was detected only once. The CDR3 here is CASRYRTNYGYTF. The CDR3 nucleotides are TGTGCCAGCAGGTACCGAACTAACTATGGCTACACCTTC. V usage is TRBV28 and J usage is TRBJ1-2; no definite D call. With 6 bases removed from V and 0 bases from J, the gap between germline ends came to 8 bases. The germline V gene has CDR1 MDHEN and CDR2 SYDVKM. The CDR3 has 13 residues.

The chain joins TRBV19 to TRBJ1-5; possibly TRBD1 for D (5 bases). The V end was cut by 6 bases, the J end by 3 bases, with 9 bases between. Germline assignment: CDR1 LNHDA and CDR2 SQIVND (reference sequence). This CDR3 contains 13 residues. The CDR3 spells CASRQAPNQPQHF. CDR3 bases: TGTGCCAGTAGACAGGCCCCCAATCAGCCCCAGCATTTT.

This clonotype came up a few times. The V and J genes are TRBV29-1 and TRBJ1-2, with 12 bases matching TRBD1. V was clipped by 6 bases and J by 2 bases; unmatched bases: 10. CDR1 SQVTM and CDR2 ANQGSEA come from the germline V gene. The CDR3 loop spans 16 amino acids. CDR3 protein: CSVEPGTGGSNYGYTF. The CDR3 bases are TGCAGCGTCGAGCCCGGGACAGGGGGCTCCAACTATGGCTACACCTTC.

This rearrangement joins TRBV11-1 to TRBJ2-2; D is possibly TRBD2 (6 bases). V lost 6 bases to trimming and J lost 5 bases, with 13 bases between them. From germline, CDR1 is SGHAT and CDR2 FQDESV (reference sequence). CDR3 length: 14 amino acids. The CDR3 region is CASRFSGSTGELFF. The CDR3 bases are TGTGCCAGCAGGTTTAGCGGTTCTACCGGGGAGCTGTTTTTT. Combining the CDR3 with reference TRBV11-1 and TRBJ2-2 gives the whole variable domain EAEVAQSPRYKITEKSQAVAFWCDPISGHATLYWYRQILGQGPELLVQFQDESVVDDSQLPKDRFSAERLKGVDSTLKIQPAELGDSAMYLCASRFSGSTGELFFGEGSRLTVL.

The chain links TRBV7-6 to TRBJ2-3; no reliable D call. Germline V CDR1 and CDR2: SGHVS, FNYEAQ. The V end lost 1 base, the J end lost 4 bases, and 6 bases lay between the germline ends. CDR3 size: 13 residues. The DNA of the CDR3 is TGTGCCAGCAGCTTAGATTATCCAGATACGCAGTATTTT. This sequence encodes CASSLDYPDTQYF.

The chain carries TRBV7-7 and TRBJ2-3, with D perhaps assigned TRBD1 or TRBD2 (5 bases each). V was pared by 1 base and J by 2 bases, with 28 bases between. Germline-derived CDR1 and CDR2 are SSHAT and FNYEAQ (reference sequence). The CDR3 has 21 amino acids. The CDR3 DNA follows: TGTGCCAGCAGCTTAGGGGACCCCGACAGCTGCCCAGACCTTTTCACAGATACGCAGTATTTT. Translating gives CASSLGDPDSCPDLFTDTQYF.

This sequence joins TRBV19 and TRBJ2-7; 7 positions agree with TRBD2. The length of the CDR3 is 15 residues. The V and J ends lost 6 bases and 3 bases, in that order; junction bases with no gene match: 11. Looked up from germline, CDR1 is LNHDA and CDR2 is SQIVND (reference sequence). CDR3 nucleotides: TGTGCCAGTAGGCCCGGGGCTAGCGGTGACTACGAGCAGTACTTC. Protein sequence: CASRPGASGDYEQYF.

V and J are TRBV9 and TRBJ2-1, with 8 positions matching TRBD1. CDR3 length: 14 residues. Germline loops: CDR1 SGDLS, CDR2 YYNGEE. J gave up 5 bases and V 7 bases, and 8 bases lay outside the gene matches. The CDR3 coding sequence is TGTGCCAGCTCCCGTCCGGACAGGGACAATGAGCAGTTCTTC. It yields the protein CASSRPDRDNEQFF.

This clonotype came up a few times. The CDR3 here is CASSFLAGTPNEQYF. DNA for the CDR3: TGTGCCAGCAGCTTTTTGGCAGGGACCCCCAACGAGCAGTACTTC. The chain recombines TRBV5-4 with TRBJ2-7, with D perhaps assigned TRBD1 or TRBD2 (5 bases each). Looked up from germline, CDR1 is SGHNT and CDR2 is YYREEE (reference sequence). This CDR3 has 15 residues. The V end lost 2 bases, the J end lost 5 bases, and 17 bases lay between the germline ends.

This clonotype was counted only a few times. The chain has TRBV28 and TRBJ2-7; 8 bases map to TRBD1. V gave up 1 base and J gave up 5 bases; unmatched junction bases: 7. Germline CDR1 MDHEN, CDR2 SYDVKM. This CDR3 is built from 15 residues. DNA of the CDR3: TGTGCCAGCAGTTTATCTCCGGACAGGGTCAACGAGCAGTACTTC. It yields the protein CASSLSPDRVNEQYF.

This clonotype came up many times. The chain has TRBV15 and TRBJ2-6, with D uncertain. The ends were cut back, 7 bases at V and 3 bases at J, with 16 bases in the middle. The CDR3 spans 16 residues. Germline V gene lookup returns CDR1 LNHNV and CDR2 YYDKDF (reference sequence). The CDR3 is CATTKHRLGGANVLTF. CDR3 DNA sequence: TGTGCCACCACCAAGCATCGTTTAGGTGGGGCCAACGTCCTGACTTTC.

This chain connects TRBV12-3 or TRBV12-4 to TRBJ1-2, with 9 bases fitting TRBD1. The CDR3 loop spans 16 amino acids. Trimming removed 6 bases from V and 0 bases from J; junction bases left unmatched: 8. The CDR3 nucleotides read TGTGCCAGCAGATCCGGGACAGGGATTTCTAACTATGGCTACACCTTC. Amino acids: CASRSGTGISNYGYTF.

The chain uses TRBV6-2 or TRBV6-3 and TRBJ2-1, with D perhaps matching TRBD1 (5 bases). CDR1 is MNHEY and CDR2 is SVGEGT in the germline V gene. CDR3 length: 16 amino acids. Trimming removed 6 bases from V and 1 base from J, with 16 bases in between. The DNA for the CDR3 is TGTGCCAGCAGCACCTATCGTGGGGCTTCCTACAATGAGCAGTTCTTC. Translating it yields CASSTYRGASYNEQFF.